The present T cell receptor (beta chain) was sequenced within a study of T cells in localized non-small cell lung cancer. Whole-study results and caveats: Adjacent lung had a median about 60 of the 100 largest tumor clones.

Concerning this clone itself: The antigen is not known.

Here immunoSEQ multiplex PCR was the method, and the copy in TCRdb shows in-frame clones only, minus some. In the table there are 1,500 to 2,000 clones, roughly 29% of which are singletons. Germline lookup yields CDR1 LNHDA and CDR2 SQIVND (reference sequence). Trimming shortened V by 8 bases and J by 6 bases, and 16 bases separated the two germline ends. The CDR3 runs 13 residues. Sequencing used lung tumor tissue, obtained before any cancer treatment. V usage is TRBV19 and J usage is TRBJ1-1, with a possible D match to TRBD1 (5 bases). The source of this sequence is a woman aged 40-75 years with stage II squamous cell lung carcinoma. DNA for the CDR3: TGTGCCAGTCTGGGGGGAGCTAGGGCTGAAGCTTTCTTT. It yields the protein CASLGGARAEAFF.